This TCR beta chain was captured in a study of cytomegalovirus exposure and HLA in healthy donors. Regarding the study as a whole: Among TCR beta chains, those listed as cytomegalovirus-associated numbered around 160.

Remarks on this clone: Its antigen is unidentified.

Repertoires were generated with immunoSEQ multiplex PCR, while TCRdb's copy carries only in-frame clones and drops some. The table lists tens of thousands of clones, approximately 96% of them singletons, with approximately 0.9% in the top ten. This CDR3 region has 13 residues. CDR1 LNHDA and CDR2 SQIVND come from the germline V gene (reference sequence). V lost 3 bases to trimming and J lost 1 base, with 6 bases between them. The clonotype was recovered from a man aged 18-30 years in good health and CMV-seronegative. Sequences were obtained from PBMCs. V gene TRBV19 combines with J gene TRBJ1-1, with D uncertain. Written as DNA, the CDR3 is TGTGCCAGTAGTATGAACAGGAACACTGAAGCTTTCTTT. This gives the protein CASSMNRNTEAFF.